These T cell receptor beta chains were read from a single sample in a study of CD8 T cells in Susac syndrome. TCRdb passed the immunoSEQ multiplex PCR reads through MiXCR, listing each CDR3 protein once. The sample gives about 190,000 distinct CDR3 sequences, 90% to 95% of which show up once; around 0.1% is in the top ten. The sequencing sample was made of CD4+ T cells from PBMCs. These receptors all stem from a human donor in good health. Both conserved end residues are part of each CDR3. D genes are given only for firm matches. Size is omitted from some rows. Given values are once, few, many or a class for expanded clones.

clone size	D gene	V gene	J gene	CDR3 DNA	CDR3 protein
-	-	TRBV29-1	TRBJ2-3	TGCAGCGTTGATAGAGGAAACACAGATACGCAGTATTTT	CSVDRGNTDTQYF
-	-	TRBV15	TRBJ1-5	TGTGCCACCAGCAGAGATCTTGGCGCTCCTCAGCCCCAGCATTTT	CATSRDLGAPQPQHF
-	-	TRBV4-1	TRBJ2-7	TGCGCCAGCAGCCAAGCCGACACAGCCTACGAGCAGTACTTC	CASSQADTAYEQYF
-	-	TRBV6-1	TRBJ1-1	TGTGCCAGCAGTGTAGGGCAGAGCATTGAAGCTTTCTTT	CASSVGQSIEAFF
once	-	TRBV19	TRBJ1-5	TGTGCCAGTAACCCAAGGGCGGAGGGGATCGAGCCCCAGCATTTT	CASNPRAEGIEPQHF
-	-	TRBV12-3/TRBV12-4	TRBJ2-6	TGTGCCAGCAGTTTAATGGCTGGGGCCAACGTCCTGACTTTC	CASSLMAGANVLTF
-	-	TRBV12-3/TRBV12-4	TRBJ1-6	TGTGCCAGCAGTTTCCGAGTTCGTTCCCTCCACTTT	CASSFRVRSLHF
-	-	TRBV5-1	TRBJ2-7	TGCGCCAGCAGCAAACAAGACAGCCGCTTTGCCTACGAGCAGTACTTC	CASSKQDSRFAYEQYF
-	TRBD1	TRBV7-9	TRBJ2-1	TGTGCCAGCAGCCCACGACAGGGAATGGGCAATGAGCAGTTCTTC	CASSPRQGMGNEQFF
-	TRBD2	TRBV6-4	TRBJ2-1	TGTGCCAGCAGTGGCGGGACTAGCGGCTACAATGAGCAGTTCTTC	CASSGGTSGYNEQFF
-	-	TRBV27	TRBJ2-4	TGTGCCAGCACCTCTCTGCAGCTAGCCAAAAACATTCAGTACTTC	CASTSLQLAKNIQYF
-	TRBD1	TRBV18	TRBJ1-2	TGTGCCAGCTCCTCAGGGGGCGAGAACTATGGCTACACCTTC	CASSSGGENYGYTF
-	TRBD1	TRBV28	TRBJ1-1	TGTGCCAGCAGTCCCGATACCGGGACAGTCACTGAAGCTTTCTTT	CASSPDTGTVTEAFF
-	-	TRBV10-3	TRBJ1-3	TGTGCCATCAGTGATGAGGACAACTCTGGAAACACCATATATTTT	CAISDEDNSGNTIYF
-	TRBD1	TRBV11-2	TRBJ1-6	TGTGCCAGCAGCGTGGGAGGGACAGCATATAATTCACCCCTCCACTTT	CASSVGGTAYNSPLHF
once	-	TRBV19	TRBJ2-3	TGTGCCAGTAGTATAGGGACAGCGCAGTATTTT	CASSIGTAQYF
-	-	TRBV28	TRBJ1-1	TGTGCCAGCAGTTTCGTAAGGGGCTCCGTGAACACTGAAGCTTTCTTT	CASSFVRGSVNTEAFF
once	-	TRBV19	TRBJ2-3	TGTGCCAGTAGTATCAGCCCTAGCACAGATACGCAGTATTTT	CASSISPSTDTQYF
-	TRBD1	TRBV20-1	TRBJ1-5	TGCAGTGCTAGAGTACAGGGGGAGAGCAATCAGCCCCAGCATTTT	CSARVQGESNQPQHF
-	-	TRBV19	TRBJ1-5	TGTGCCAGCTCAAGACAGCTCAATCAGCCCCAGCATTTT	CASSRQLNQPQHF
-	-	TRBV6-6	TRBJ2-2	TGTGCCAGCAGACCCCCCGTGAACACCGGGGAGCTGTTTTTT	CASRPPVNTGELFF
-	-	TRBV3-1	TRBJ2-7	TGTGCCAGCAGCCAAGCGGCAGGGAGTACCTACGAGCAGTACTTC	CASSQAAGSTYEQYF
-	-	TRBV28	TRBJ1-2	TGTGCCAGCAGTCCTCAGTGGTATGGCTACACCTTC	CASSPQWYGYTF
-	-	TRBV11-2	TRBJ1-1	TGTGCCAGCAGCTTAGTACGACCTGGGAGGGAAGCTTTCTTT	CASSLVRPGREAFF
-	-	TRBV20-1	TRBJ1-5	TGCAGTGCTAGCCAGTACAATCAGCCCCAGCATTTT	CSASQYNQPQHF
-	TRBD1	TRBV28	TRBJ2-5	TGTGCCAGCAGTCACAGGGGGTTGGGGGAGACCCAGTACTTC	CASSHRGLGETQYF
-	TRBD1	TRBV14	TRBJ2-5	TGTGCCAGCAGCGTGGGACAGGGGAATTGGCAAGAGACCCAGTACTTC	CASSVGQGNWQETQYF
-	-	TRBV29-1	TRBJ1-3	TGCAGCGTGCTCACAGGCTCTGAAAACACCATATATTTT	CSVLTGSENTIYF
-	-	TRBV27	TRBJ1-1	TGTGCCAGCAGTTTTATAGGGACCCAAGCTTTCTTT	CASSFIGTQAFF
-	-	TRBV21-1	TRBJ2-3	TGTGCCAGCAACCATCAACAGCCCTTCACAGATACGCAGTATTTT	CASNHQQPFTDTQYF
-	-	TRBV10-3	TRBJ1-4	TGTGCCACCACGGGCACATCCGGACGGGAACTGTTTTTT	CATTGTSGRELFF
-	TRBD1	TRBV4-3	TRBJ1-1	TGCGCCAGCAGCCAAGACGGGACAGGGAGGGCTTTCTTT	CASSQDGTGRAFF
-	-	TRBV18	TRBJ2-5	TGTGCCAGCTCACCAAGTGCGTTACAAGAGACCCAGTACTTC	CASSPSALQETQYF
-	-	TRBV5-6	TRBJ1-4	TGTGCCAGCAGCCGTCCCAGTGCAACTAATGAAAAACTGTTTTTT	CASSRPSATNEKLFF
-	-	TRBV29-1	TRBJ2-4	TGCAGCGTTCATATCTACAAAAACATTCAGTACTTC	CSVHIYKNIQYF
-	TRBD2	TRBV15	TRBJ2-5	TGTGCCACCAGCAGAGTGTCGGGGGGCCAAGAGACCCAGTACTTC	CATSRVSGGQETQYF
-	TRBD1	TRBV7-2	TRBJ1-6	TGTGCCAGCAGCTCCGCCAGCGGGACAGGGGAACCCCTCCACTTT	CASSSASGTGEPLHF
-	-	TRBV29-1	TRBJ2-5	TGCAGCGTTGAAGGGGGGGACCAAGAGACCCAGTACTTC	CSVEGGDQETQYF
-	TRBD1	TRBV12-3/TRBV12-4	TRBJ1-2	TGTGCCAGCAGTGGGGACAGGGGCCTCTATGGCTACACCTTC	CASSGDRGLYGYTF
-	TRBD1	TRBV7-2	TRBJ2-1	TGTGCCAGCACCGTGACCTCTAGGACAGGGGGAATATTC	CASTVTSRTGGIF
-	TRBD1	TRBV19	TRBJ2-1	TGTGCCAGTAGTATAGCGGGACAGTACAATGAGCAGTTCTTC	CASSIAGQYNEQFF
-	-	TRBV20-1	TRBJ2-3	TGCAGTGCTAGGATCCCCGCGGGGGCGAGGGGCACAGATACGCAGTATTTT	CSARIPAGARGTDTQYF